What follows are 27 T cell receptor beta chains derived from one specimen sequenced in a study of OX40 agonist ivuxolimab in advanced cancers. Sequencing was performed with immunoSEQ multiplex PCR; in TCRdb, only in-frame clones are kept and a portion is missing. The sample carries about 110,000 clones, roughly 89% recorded once. The sample consisted of CD4+ or CD8+ T cells sorted from blood, taken in a trial of the OX40 agonist ivuxolimab. The receptors stem from an adult with an advanced solid tumor such as melanoma, head and neck, liver or kidney cancer.

V is TRBV19 and J is TRBJ1-1; D might be TRBD1 (6 bases). The CDR3 totals 15 residues. CDR1 LNHDA and CDR2 SQIVND come from the germline V gene (reference sequence). V lost 7 bases and J 6 bases, leaving 21 bases between the germline ends. CDR3 loop: CASNGESRGSAEAFF. The CDR3 DNA reads as TGTGCCAGTAATGGGGAGTCGAGGGGGAGCGCTGAAGCTTTCTTT.

This clone was seen once. The rearrangement links TRBV4-2 to TRBJ2-2, with 12 bases identical to TRBD2. The CDR3 loop spans 14 amino acids. The trim removed 7 bases at V and 7 bases at J, leaving 4 bases unmatched. CDR1 is LGHNA, CDR2 YNFKEQ, per germline. The CDR3 spells CASKRLAGDGELFF. For the CDR3, the DNA is TGTGCCAGCAAAAGACTAGCGGGGGACGGGGAGCTGTTTTTT.

CDR3 sequence (DNA): TGTGCCTGGAGTGTAGATCCTTGGACAGGGAAAAGTTCACCCCTCCACTTT. It specifies CAWSVDPWTGKSSPLHF. The rearrangement joins TRBV30 to TRBJ1-6; 8 bases agree with TRBD1. This CDR3 is built from 17 residues. The V gene end was trimmed by 0 bases and the J gene end by 9 bases; junction bases not matched to a gene: 13. Germline V lookup: CDR1 GTSNPN, CDR2 SVGIG (reference sequence).

The chain recombines TRBV7-2 with TRBJ2-3, with a possible D match to TRBD1 (6 bases). Germline lookup yields CDR1 SGHTA and CDR2 FQGNSA. CDR3 length: 14 residues. V was trimmed by 0 bases and J by 8 bases, leaving 12 bases between them. The CDR3 is CASSLAGAWGTQYF. In DNA form, the CDR3 reads TGTGCCAGCAGCTTAGCGGGGGCTTGGGGTACGCAGTATTTT.

With regard to this clone: Other DNA sequences within the sample encode an identical CDR3. The chain couples TRBV5-1 to TRBJ2-5; possibly TRBD2 for D (5 bases). The germline CDR1 and CDR2 sequences are SGHRS and YFSETQ. Deletions cut 0 bases from V and 2 bases from J, with 11 bases between. The CDR3 loop spans 15 amino acids. The CDR3 nucleotides read TGCGCCAGCAGCTTGGGCGTCCGGGGTCAAGAGACCCAGTACTTC. This sequence encodes CASSLGVRGQETQYF.

This chain connects TRBV7-2 to TRBJ2-5; D is perhaps TRBD2 (5 bases). Looked up from germline, CDR1 is SGHTA and CDR2 is FQGNSA. The CDR3 loop spans 16 amino acids. V lost 4 bases and J lost 2, with 17 bases in between. CDR3 DNA: TGTGCCAGCAGCTCCCGACCTAGCTGGCTACAAGAGACCCAGTACTTC. As protein: CASSSRPSWLQETQYF.

The chain couples TRBV11-2 to TRBJ2-3; TRBD2 matches 7 bases. The germline V gene encodes CDR1 SGHAT and CDR2 FQNNGV. CDR3 length: 14 amino acids. Germline trimming cut 6 bases from V and 1 base from J; bases unmatched to any gene: 4. This CDR3 reads CASRRTSGTDTQYF. Here the CDR3 DNA reads TGTGCCAGCAGACGGACTAGTGGCACAGATACGCAGTATTTT. Variable domain in full (rest from reference TRBV11-2 and TRBJ2-3): EAGVAQSPRYKIIEKRQSVAFWCNPISGHATLYWYQQILGQGPKLLIQFQNNGVVDDSQLPKDRFSAERLKGVDSTLKIQPAKLEDSAVYLCASRRTSGTDTQYFGPGTRLTVL.

For this clone: At one end, the junction sequence differs from germline, possibly due to a read error. V is TRBV28 and J is TRBJ2-5, with D possibly TRBD2 on 5 matching bases. The CDR3 runs to 12 residues. Germline CDR1 MDHEN, CDR2 SYDVKM. The CDR3 sequence: CASNLREETQYF. The CDR3 nucleotides are TGTGCCAGCAATTTAAGGGAGGAGACCCAGTACTTC.

V and J are TRBV15 and TRBJ1-6; D is unclear. In germline, CDR1 is LNHNV, CDR2 YYDKDF (reference sequence). V was cut by 0 bases and J by 7 bases, with 13 bases left in between. The CDR3 consists of 16 residues. The CDR3 protein is CATSRDPSGLNSPLHF. The DNA of the CDR3 is TGTGCCACCAGCAGAGACCCCTCAGGTTTGAATTCACCCCTCCACTTT.

The V and J genes are TRBV27 and TRBJ2-7; TRBD2 might be the D (5 bases). The germline V gene encodes CDR1 MNHEY and CDR2 SMNVEV (reference sequence). V was clipped by 4 bases and J by 1 base, with 11 bases between them. This CDR3 contains 14 residues. The CDR3, as DNA: TGTGCCAGCAGTTCTGGACTCCTTTCCTACGAGCAGTACTTC. Its translation is CASSSGLLSYEQYF.

The chain carries TRBV7-8 and TRBJ2-4; D ambiguous. Between the trimmed V and J ends, which lost 4 bases and 2 bases, there was a span of 6 bases. This CDR3 has 13 amino acids. Per germline, CDR1 SGHVS and CDR2 FQNEAQ. The CDR3 sequence: CASSSATKNIQYF. CDR3 bases: TGTGCCAGCAGCTCCGCAACCAAAAACATTCAGTACTTC. The full variable domain, its missing parts supplied by reference TRBV7-8 and TRBJ2-4, is GAGVSQSPRYKVAKRGQDVALRCDPISGHVSLFWYQQALGQGPEFLTYFQNEAQLDKSGLPSDRFFAERPEGSVSTLKIQRTQQEDSAVYLCASSSATKNIQYFGAGTRLSVL.

The rearrangement links TRBV7-9 to TRBJ1-2; D unclear. The germline V gene encodes CDR1 SEHNR and CDR2 FQNEAQ (reference sequence). Trimming took 1 base from V and 2 from J, leaving 8 bases between them. The CDR3 has 14 amino acids. CDR3 DNA: TGTGCCAGCAGCTTAGGGACCTTGAACTATGGCTACACCTTC. This gives the protein CASSLGTLNYGYTF.

V is TRBV19 and J is TRBJ2-3; D is unclear. With 3 bases removed from V and 2 bases from J, the gap between germline ends came to 6 bases. The CDR3 spans 13 residues. The germline gives CDR1 LNHDA, CDR2 SQIVND (reference sequence). CDR3 loop: CASSMEPTDTQYF. The CDR3 bases are TGTGCCAGTAGTATGGAGCCCACAGATACGCAGTATTTT.

The chain joins TRBV11-2 to TRBJ2-1; TRBD2 aligns across 10 bases. V lost 5 bases, J lost 7 bases, and 11 bases stayed unmatched. Germline CDR1 SGHAT, CDR2 FQNNGV. CDR3 length equals 16 residues. CDR3 amino acids: CASSRNTLAGVNEQFF. The CDR3 nucleotides are TGTGCCAGCAGCCGGAATACTCTAGCGGGGGTTAATGAGCAGTTCTTC. The full variable domain, its missing parts supplied by reference TRBV11-2 and TRBJ2-1, is EAGVAQSPRYKIIEKRQSVAFWCNPISGHATLYWYQQILGQGPKLLIQFQNNGVVDDSQLPKDRFSAERLKGVDSTLKIQPAKLEDSAVYLCASSRNTLAGVNEQFFGPGTRLTVL.

The gene calls are TRBV4-3 and TRBJ1-3, with unresolved D. The CDR3 is 17 amino acids. The V and J ends lost 1 base and 0 bases respectively, with 13 bases between them. Germline CDR1 reads LGHNA; CDR2 reads YSLEER. The CDR3 DNA reads TGCGCCAGCAGCCAAGCTCCACCAACAGACTCTGGAAACACCATATATTTT. Its protein product is CASSQAPPTDSGNTIYF.

This chain links TRBV4-2 with TRBJ1-2, with a weak D call TRBD1 (6 bases). The CDR3 loop spans 16 amino acids. Trimming took 1 base from V and 7 from J, leaving 19 bases between them. Germline CDR1 reads LGHNA; CDR2 reads YNFKEQ. The CDR3 DNA reads TGTGCCAGCAGCCAAGCTAGCACAGGGTCGTCGGCTGGCTACACCTTC. Protein product: CASSQASTGSSAGYTF.

This chain links TRBV7-6 with TRBJ2-2; 9 bases match TRBD1. The CDR3 totals 15 residues. V gave up 2 bases and J gave up 6 bases; unmatched junction bases: 4. Germline V CDR1 and CDR2: SGHVS, FNYEAQ. The DNA of the CDR3 is TGTGCCAGCAGCTTAAGGACAGGGGCTGCCGGGGAGCTGTTTTTT. Its protein product is CASSLRTGAAGELFF.

The rearrangement joins TRBV7-3 to TRBJ2-2; D is possibly TRBD2 (6 bases). The CDR3 contains 14 residues. V was shortened by 1 base and J by 3 bases, with 6 bases between the two germline ends. Germline loops: CDR1 SGHTA, CDR2 FQGTGA. In DNA, the CDR3 is TGTGCCAGCAGCTTAATAGCGGACACCGGGGAGCTGTTTTTT. Its translation: CASSLIADTGELFF.

The genes are TRBV6-6 and TRBJ1-5, with 10 bases fitting TRBD1. The V and J ends lost 6 bases and 3 bases, in that order; junction bases with no gene match: 5. This CDR3 contains 15 residues. Germline V lookup: CDR1 MNHNY, CDR2 SVGAGI (reference sequence). The CDR3: CASRGTGENNQPQHF. The CDR3 DNA follows: TGTGCCAGCAGGGGGACAGGGGAAAACAATCAGCCCCAGCATTTT.

The chain employs TRBV5-4 and TRBJ2-2, with 8 bases aligning to TRBD2. The CDR3 consists of 17 residues. In germline, CDR1 is SGHNT, CDR2 YYREEE (reference sequence). V gave up 0 bases and J gave up 3 bases; unmatched junction bases: 7. The CDR3 coding sequence is TGTGCCAGCAGCTTGGATGTGGAAGCGGGGGACACCGGGGAGCTGTTTTTT. Protein sequence: CASSLDVEAGDTGELFF.

The chain combines TRBV11-3 with TRBJ2-1; D perhaps matches TRBD1 (5 bases). The length of the CDR3 is 15 residues. Germline CDR1 and CDR2: SGHNT and YENEEA. V was shortened by 3 bases and J by 8 bases, with 17 bases between the two germline ends. The CDR3 loop is CASSFGHGFRDEQFF. In DNA, the CDR3 is TGTGCCAGCAGCTTCGGACATGGGTTTCGGGATGAGCAGTTCTTC.

The chain employs TRBV4-3 and TRBJ2-1; TRBD2 aligns across 9 bases. CDR1 is LGHNA, CDR2 YSLEER, per germline. V was clipped by 2 bases and J by 2 bases; unmatched bases: 4. The CDR3 extends over 16 amino acids. The CDR3 coding sequence is TGCGCCAGCAGCCAAAATCTAGCGGGAACCTACAATGAGCAGTTCTTC. Translated, it gives CASSQNLAGTYNEQFF.

There are a few counts of this clone. This chain joins TRBV27 and TRBJ2-7; TRBD1 matches 7 bases. The ends lost 6 bases at V and 0 bases at J; junction bases unmatched: 11. There are 16 residues in the CDR3. Germline assignment: CDR1 MNHEY and CDR2 SMNVEV (reference sequence). The CDR3 coding sequence is TGTGCCAGCAGCATCGACAGGGCCCGCTACTCCTACGAGCAGTACTTC. Protein product: CASSIDRARYSYEQYF.

The gene calls are TRBV30 and TRBJ1-1; no reliable D call. The CDR3 has 13 residues. CDR1 and CDR2 from the germline V gene are GTSNPN and SVGIG (reference sequence). V was clipped by 3 bases and J by 5 bases, with 13 bases between them. CDR3 DNA: TGTGCCTGGAGACAGTTCTCCCAGACTGAAGCTTTCTTT. This encodes CAWRQFSQTEAFF. Full variable domain (missing parts from reference TRBV30 and TRBJ1-1): SQTIHQWPATLVQPVGSPLSLECTVEGTSNPNLYWYRQAAGRGLQLLFYSVGIGQISSEVPQNLSASRPQDRQFILSSKKLLLSDSGFYLCAWRQFSQTEAFFGQGTRLTVV.

The chain carries TRBV28 and TRBJ1-1; 9 nucleotides align to TRBD1. CDR3 length: 15 residues. Trimming removed 5 bases from V and 1 base from J; junction bases left unmatched: 5. The germline V gene has CDR1 MDHEN and CDR2 SYDVKM. CDR3 in DNA: TGTGCCAGCAGTCAACAGGGGGCTGGGAACACTGAAGCTTTCTTT. Its protein product is CASSQQGAGNTEAFF.

J is TRBJ2-3 and V is TRBV28; D remains unclear. The V end lost 4 bases, the J end lost 6 bases, and 17 bases lay between the germline ends. The CDR3 covers 15 residues. Germline CDR1 MDHEN, CDR2 SYDVKM. The CDR3 reads CASSSRMLTMDTQYF. The CDR3 coding sequence is TGTGCCAGCAGTTCCCGGATGTTGACAATGGATACGCAGTATTTT. Based on the CDR3 plus reference TRBV28 and TRBJ2-3, the full variable domain is DVKVTQSSRYLVKRTGEKVFLECVQDMDHENMFWYRQDPGLGLRLIYFSYDVKMKEKGDIPEGYSVSREKKERFSLILESASTNQTSMYLCASSSRMLTMDTQYFGPGTRLTVL.

This clone was counted once. The chain joins TRBV10-3 to TRBJ2-2; TRBD2 aligns across 9 bases. This CDR3 is 15 amino acids long. V lost 8 bases, J lost 5 bases, and 9 bases stayed unmatched. Germline values: CDR1 ENHRY, CDR2 SYGVKD. The chain's CDR3 is CAIGRRTSETGELFF. The CDR3, as DNA: TGTGCCATCGGGAGGAGGACTAGCGAGACCGGGGAGCTGTTTTTT.